The 30 T cell receptor beta chains below come from one sample, sequenced in a study of cytomegalovirus exposure and HLA in healthy donors. Method: immunoSEQ multiplex PCR; TCRdb's copy keeps in-frame clones and lacks some. The repertoire includes roughly 190,000 clones, roughly 83% of them detected once, and about 1.5% sits in the top ten. The specimen was PBMCs. The source is a woman between 18 and 29 years old in good health and CMV-seronegative.

The chain carries TRBV6-6 and TRBJ1-1; D perhaps matches TRBD1 (5 bases). This CDR3 contains 13 residues. Germline V lookup: CDR1 MNHNY, CDR2 SVGAGI (reference sequence). V lost 2 bases, J lost 5 bases, and 9 bases lay in between. The CDR3 DNA follows: TGTGCCAGCAGTTACGTGGGGGGGACTGAAGCTTTCTTT. This gives the protein CASSYVGGTEAFF.

The chain combines TRBV13 with TRBJ1-6; perhaps TRBD1 as D (5 bases). With 7 bases removed from V and 12 bases from J, the gap between germline ends came to 16 bases. The CDR3 spans 13 residues. Germline values: CDR1 PRHDT, CDR2 FYEKMQ (reference sequence). This chain's CDR3 is CASTGRWGEPLHF. DNA of the CDR3: TGTGCCAGCACGGGGCGCTGGGGGGAACCCCTCCACTTT.

The V gene is TRBV25-1, the J gene TRBJ2-7, with 9 bases identical to TRBD1. The junction had 14 bases not matched to a gene; V was cut back by 5 bases and J by 9 bases. The CDR3 sequence is 15 residues long. Germline lookup yields CDR1 MGHDK and CDR2 SYGVNS. The CDR3 protein is CASSLVGTGKGRQYF. Written as DNA, the CDR3 is TGTGCCAGCAGTTTGGTGGGGACAGGGAAGGGAAGGCAGTACTTC.

This rearrangement joins TRBV6-1 to TRBJ2-7; possibly TRBD1 for D (6 bases). This CDR3 has 14 residues. The germline gives CDR1 MNHNS, CDR2 SASEGT. V was trimmed by 6 bases and J by 2 bases, leaving 14 bases between them. The CDR3 protein is CASRLTGTPYEQYF. The CDR3 DNA reads TGTGCCAGCAGGCTGACAGGAACCCCCTACGAGCAGTACTTC.

This sequence joins TRBV7-9 and TRBJ2-5, with a possible D match to TRBD1 (5 bases). Germline CDR1 SEHNR, CDR2 FQNEAQ (reference sequence). The V and J ends lost 5 bases and 2 bases respectively, with 21 bases between them. The CDR3 length is 17 residues. This CDR3 reads CASSPAQGRNEQETQYF. The DNA for the CDR3 is TGTGCCAGCAGCCCTGCCCAGGGCAGGAATGAGCAAGAGACCCAGTACTTC.

The gene calls are TRBV7-9 and TRBJ2-7, with D perhaps TRBD1 (6 bases). In germline, CDR1 is SEHNR, CDR2 FQNEAQ (reference sequence). The germline V and J ends were trimmed by 5 bases and 7 bases, with 21 bases remaining between them. CDR3 length equals 15 residues. The CDR3 spells CASSPNRVAGEEQYF. The CDR3 DNA follows: TGTGCCAGCAGCCCAAACAGGGTGGCAGGAGAAGAGCAGTACTTC.

The chain joins TRBV10-2 to TRBJ1-2; 10 bases match TRBD1. The V and J ends lost 3 bases and 8 bases, in that order; junction bases with no gene match: 6. Germline V CDR1 and CDR2: WSHSY, SAAADI. The CDR3 spans 14 residues. The CDR3 DNA reads TGCGCCAGCAGTGAAGGGTGGACAGGGGGAGGCTACACCTTC. This translates into CASSEGWTGGGYTF.

V and J are TRBV15 and TRBJ2-5; TRBD1 matches at 7 bases. The V and J ends lost 4 bases and 1 base, in that order; junction bases with no gene match: 9. CDR3 length: 16 amino acids. Germline loops: CDR1 LNHNV, CDR2 YYDKDF (reference sequence). Here the CDR3 reads CATSKLQGTPQETQYF. CDR3 DNA sequence: TGTGCCACCAGCAAACTACAGGGGACCCCCCAAGAGACCCAGTACTTC.

In its sample, this clone was seen once. The J gene is TRBJ2-1, the V gene TRBV7-9, with 12 bases aligning to TRBD2. CDR1 and CDR2 from the germline V gene are SEHNR and FQNEAQ (reference sequence). This CDR3 contains 15 residues. V was pared by 5 bases and J by 6 bases, with 5 bases of the junction left unmatched. The chain's CDR3 is CASSQGLAGINEQFF. In DNA form, the CDR3 reads TGTGCCAGCAGCCAAGGACTAGCGGGAATCAATGAGCAGTTCTTC.

This clone was seen only once. The junction does not match germline at one end; this may be a read error. The chain links TRBV6-1 to TRBJ2-3; 9 nucleotides line up with TRBD2. The germline CDR1 and CDR2 sequences are MNHNS and SASEGT. The CDR3 has 15 residues. CDR3 residues: CASREAGGLTDTQYF. In nucleotides, the CDR3 is TGTGCCAGCAGGGAAGCGGGAGGCCTCACAGATACGCAGTATTTT.

This clone was seen a handful of times. The gene calls are TRBV7-3 and TRBJ2-7; a possible D gene is TRBD1 (6 bases). Germline CDR1 is SGHTA and CDR2 is FQGTGA. V was clipped by 5 bases and J by 2 bases, with 10 bases between them. The CDR3 runs 13 residues. Here the CDR3 reads CASSPYRAYEQYF. The CDR3 DNA sequence: TGTGCCAGCAGCCCCTACAGGGCCTACGAGCAGTACTTC.

This chain joins TRBV10-3 and TRBJ2-5, with a weak D call TRBD2 (5 bases). V gave up 10 bases and J gave up 5 bases, with 20 bases separating them. Germline V gives CDR1 ENHRY, CDR2 SYGVKD. This CDR3 has 14 residues. CDR3 coding DNA: TGTGCCACCTCATTCGGACTCCGATGGGAGACCCAGTACTTC. This encodes CATSFGLRWETQYF.

The chain has TRBV5-1 and TRBJ2-6; D possibly corresponds to TRBD2 (6 bases). The CDR3 length is 14 residues. Germline CDR1 is SGHRS and CDR2 is YFSETQ. V lost 3 bases to trimming and J lost 7 bases, with 11 bases between them. The CDR3 nucleotides are TGCGCCAGCAGCTACGGGACTCAAGCCAACGTCCTGACTTTC. Translation gives CASSYGTQANVLTF.

This clone came up once. The chain links TRBV27 to TRBJ2-5; 11 bases line up with TRBD2. Germline CDR1 MNHEY, CDR2 SMNVEV (reference sequence). J gave up 2 bases and V 2 bases, and 7 bases lay outside the gene matches. The length of the CDR3 is 17 residues. The CDR3 protein is CASSLVLAGGPQETQYF. The CDR3 nucleotides are TGTGCCAGCAGTTTAGTCCTAGCGGGAGGACCTCAAGAGACCCAGTACTTC.

The rearrangement links TRBV4-1 to TRBJ2-2, with 8 bases fitting TRBD2. The length of the CDR3 is 16 residues. Losses at the gene ends were 3 bases for V and 3 bases for J; bases not matched to a gene: 6. Per germline, CDR1 MGHRA and CDR2 YSYEKL. CDR3 in DNA: TGCGCCAGCAGCCACCGAGCGGGAGTGTACACCGGGGAGCTGTTTTTT. As protein: CASSHRAGVYTGELFF.

The J gene is TRBJ2-3, the V gene TRBV18, with D possibly matching TRBD2 (6 bases). Deletions cut 6 bases from V and 0 bases from J, with 16 bases between. The germline V gene encodes CDR1 KGHSH and CDR2 LQKENI. This CDR3 comprises 16 residues. The DNA of the CDR3 is TGTGCCAGCTCTCCTTGGAGGGGACTCAGCACAGATACGCAGTATTTT. It encodes CASSPWRGLSTDTQYF.

The chain links TRBV5-4 to TRBJ2-3, with 15 bases aligning to TRBD2. V was clipped by 0 bases and J by 2 bases; unmatched bases: 10. CDR1 is SGHNT, CDR2 YYREEE, per germline (reference sequence). This CDR3 has 20 amino acids. The CDR3 sequence is CASSLDLRTSGRDPTDTQYF. The CDR3 coding sequence is TGTGCCAGCAGCTTGGACCTTCGGACTAGCGGGAGGGATCCCACAGATACGCAGTATTTT.

The chain joins TRBV5-1 to TRBJ2-7; possible D gene TRBD1, 6 bases. Germline CDR1 reads SGHRS; CDR2 reads YFSETQ. The V gene lost 2 bases and the J gene lost 2 bases, with 17 bases spanning the gap. This CDR3 is built from 16 residues. This CDR3 is CASSFELTDRTYEQYF. CDR3 nucleotides: TGCGCCAGCAGCTTTGAACTCACGGACAGAACCTACGAGCAGTACTTC.

The chain combines TRBV6-5 with TRBJ1-4; 11 positions agree with TRBD1. The CDR3 loop spans 16 amino acids. CDR1 is MNHEY and CDR2 is SVGAGI in the germline V gene. The V gene end was trimmed by 2 bases and the J gene end by 8 bases; junction bases not matched to a gene: 7. The CDR3 nucleotides are TGTGCCAGCAGTTACCTTGAGGACAGGGGGCCGGAAAAACTGTTTTTT. Residues: CASSYLEDRGPEKLFF.

V and J are TRBV9 and TRBJ1-1, with no clear D. CDR3 length: 13 amino acids. Germline CDR1 and CDR2: SGDLS and YYNGEE. V was trimmed by 4 bases and J by 5 bases, leaving 12 bases between them. Here the CDR3 reads CASSLLSGTEAFF. DNA of the CDR3: TGTGCCAGCAGCCTTCTCAGCGGTACTGAAGCTTTCTTT.

The CDR3 region is CASSLDGTGGTYGYTF. As DNA, the CDR3 is TGTGCCAGCAGCTTAGACGGGACAGGGGGAACCTATGGCTACACCTTC. V gene TRBV7-2 combines with J gene TRBJ1-2, with TRBD1 identical over 11 bases. Germline V gene data show CDR1 as SGHTA and CDR2 as FQGNSA. CDR3 length: 16 residues. The J segment lost 4 bases and the V segment lost 1 base, leaving 5 bases of the junction unmatched.

The chain is built from TRBV7-2 and TRBJ2-5; 11 positions agree with TRBD2. V gave up 1 base and J gave up 0 bases; unmatched junction bases: 7. CDR1 is SGHTA and CDR2 is FQGNSA in the germline V gene. CDR3 length: 18 residues. CDR3 DNA: TGTGCCAGCAGCTTAGGACTAGCGGGGACCTCGTACCAAGAGACCCAGTACTTC. This sequence encodes CASSLGLAGTSYQETQYF.

This chain joins TRBV10-3 and TRBJ2-7; 7 bases are shared with TRBD2. J lost 5 bases, V lost 0 bases, and 7 bases had no gene match. Germline lookup yields CDR1 ENHRY and CDR2 SYGVKD. This CDR3 comprises 15 residues. CDR3 bases: TGTGCCATCAGTGAGTCGGGGCGGGAGACCCACGAGCAGTACTTC. Amino acid sequence: CAISESGRETHEQYF.

V usage is TRBV10-3 and J usage is TRBJ2-1; TRBD2 matches 8 bases. With V trimmed by 2 bases and J by 7 bases, 7 bases remained unmatched. Germline CDR1 is ENHRY and CDR2 is SYGVKD. The CDR3 consists of 15 residues. CDR3 nucleotides: TGTGCCATCAGTGAGCCGAGTCGGGGGGGGAATGAGCAGTTCTTC. Protein product: CAISEPSRGGNEQFF.

The V call is TRBV28, the J call TRBJ1-1, with a possible D match to TRBD1 (5 bases). Germline V gene lookup returns CDR1 MDHEN and CDR2 SYDVKM. V was trimmed by 7 bases and J by 2 bases, leaving 14 bases between them. The CDR3 covers 14 residues. This CDR3 reads CASTYLDRNTEAFF. The CDR3 DNA reads TGTGCCAGCACCTACTTAGACAGAAACACTGAAGCTTTCTTT.

V gene TRBV11-2 combines with J gene TRBJ2-1, with 7 nucleotides matching TRBD2. CDR3 length equals 15 residues. Germline trimming cut 3 bases from V and 10 bases from J; bases unmatched to any gene: 12. Germline-derived CDR1 and CDR2 are SGHAT and FQNNGV. CDR3 residues: CASSFMSSGGKEQFF. DNA for the CDR3: TGTGCCAGCAGCTTTATGTCTAGCGGCGGTAAGGAGCAGTTCTTC.

This sequence joins TRBV7-8 and TRBJ2-3; 10 nucleotides align to TRBD2. Germline-derived CDR1 and CDR2 are SGHVS and FQNEAQ. There are 17 residues in the CDR3. V was clipped by 1 base and J by 1 base; unmatched bases: 5. This chain's CDR3 is CASSLGSGTSGTDTQYF. The CDR3 bases are TGTGCCAGCAGCTTAGGGAGCGGGACTAGCGGCACAGATACGCAGTATTTT.

V is TRBV30 and J is TRBJ1-1, with D uncertain. CDR3 size: 15 residues. Per the germline V gene, CDR1 is GTSNPN and CDR2 is SVGIG (reference sequence). V shed 2 bases and J shed 0 bases, with 13 bases lying between them. The CDR3 loop reads CAWSHPQSLNTEAFF. The CDR3 DNA sequence: TGTGCCTGGAGTCACCCACAGAGTTTGAACACTGAAGCTTTCTTT. Together with reference TRBV30 and TRBJ1-1, the CDR3 gives the full variable domain: SQTIHQWPATLVQPVGSPLSLECTVEGTSNPNLYWYRQAAGRGLQLLFYSVGIGQISSEVPQNLSASRPQDRQFILSSKKLLLSDSGFYLCAWSHPQSLNTEAFFGQGTRLTVV.

The chain combines TRBV6-1 with TRBJ1-2, with D perhaps TRBD1 (6 bases). The ends were cut back, 3 bases at V and 4 bases at J, with 9 bases in the middle. The CDR3 is 13 amino acids. Germline lookup yields CDR1 MNHNS and CDR2 SASEGT. For the CDR3, the DNA is TGTGCCAGCAGTGAGGGGGCAAGCTATGGCTACACCTTC. Translation: CASSEGASYGYTF.

V and J are TRBV5-4 and TRBJ1-5, with 9 bases that match TRBD1. Looked up from germline, CDR1 is SGHNT and CDR2 is YYREEE (reference sequence). This CDR3 is 15 amino acids long. The trim removed 4 bases at V and 5 bases at J, leaving 7 bases unmatched. The CDR3 DNA reads as TGTGCCAGCAGCCAGCGACAGGGGGACGATCAGCCCCAGCATTTT. The encoded protein is CASSQRQGDDQPQHF.